The clone carrying this T cell receptor (beta chain) was seen ten or more times. What it recognizes is unknown. V lost 4 bases and J lost 4; bases outside the gene matches: 3. The germline V gene encodes CDR1 SGHRS and CDR2 YFSETQ. The CDR3 consists of 14 residues. The sample comes from a study of spatial heterogeneity in lung cancer. Study details: Detected sequences consistently included more beta-chain ones than alpha-chain ones. Unique TCR and UMI combinations averaged more than ten appearances each in raw reads.

Study results and caveats: Higher tumor mutation counts went along with higher counts of expanded intratumoral alpha and beta TCRs. Quantities of ubiquitous and regional expanded TCRs paralleled ubiquitous and regional nonsynonymous mutations, respectively.

TCRdb used MiXCR to reprocess the 5' RACE reads, holding one entry per CDR3 protein. The table includes around 15,000 distinct CDR3 sequences, 6.8% detected once. Time point meaning: sample taken at primary tumor resection. The sample consisted of lung tumor tissue, taken at surgery. V and J are TRBV5-1 and TRBJ2-3; 10 bases line up with TRBD1. This receptor was obtained from a female donor with early-stage non-small cell lung cancer. CDR3 sequence (DNA): TGCGCCAGCAGCCAGACAGGGGGCGCAGATACGCAGTATTTT. Its translation: CASSQTGGADTQYF.